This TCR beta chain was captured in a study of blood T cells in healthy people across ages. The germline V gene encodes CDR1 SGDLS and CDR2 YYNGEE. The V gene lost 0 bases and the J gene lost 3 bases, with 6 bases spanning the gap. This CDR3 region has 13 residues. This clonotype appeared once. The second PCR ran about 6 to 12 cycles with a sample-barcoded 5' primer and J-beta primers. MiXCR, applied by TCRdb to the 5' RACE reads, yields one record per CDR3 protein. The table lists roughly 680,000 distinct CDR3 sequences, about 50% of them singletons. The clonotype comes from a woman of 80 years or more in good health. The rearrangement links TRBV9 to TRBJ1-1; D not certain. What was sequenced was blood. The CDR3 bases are TGTGCCAGCAGCGTAGCCACAGACACTGAAGCTTTCTTT. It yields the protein CASSVATDTEAFF.